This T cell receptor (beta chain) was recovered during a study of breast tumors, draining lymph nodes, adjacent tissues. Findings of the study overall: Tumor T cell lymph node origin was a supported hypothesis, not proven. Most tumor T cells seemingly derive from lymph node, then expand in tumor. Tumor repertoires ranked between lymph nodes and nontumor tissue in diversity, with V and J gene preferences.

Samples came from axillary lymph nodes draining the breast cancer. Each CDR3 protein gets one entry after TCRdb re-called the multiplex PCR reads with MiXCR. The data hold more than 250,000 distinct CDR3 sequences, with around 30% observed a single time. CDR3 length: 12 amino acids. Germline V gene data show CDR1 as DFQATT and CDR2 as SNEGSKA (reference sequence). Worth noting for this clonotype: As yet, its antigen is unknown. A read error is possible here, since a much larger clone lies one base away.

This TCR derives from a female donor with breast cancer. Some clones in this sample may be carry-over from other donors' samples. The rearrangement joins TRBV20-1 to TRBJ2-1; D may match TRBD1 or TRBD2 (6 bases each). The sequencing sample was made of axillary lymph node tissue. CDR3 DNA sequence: TGCAGTGCTTCCGAGGGGGGCGGTGAGCCGTTCTTC. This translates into CSASEGGGEPFF.